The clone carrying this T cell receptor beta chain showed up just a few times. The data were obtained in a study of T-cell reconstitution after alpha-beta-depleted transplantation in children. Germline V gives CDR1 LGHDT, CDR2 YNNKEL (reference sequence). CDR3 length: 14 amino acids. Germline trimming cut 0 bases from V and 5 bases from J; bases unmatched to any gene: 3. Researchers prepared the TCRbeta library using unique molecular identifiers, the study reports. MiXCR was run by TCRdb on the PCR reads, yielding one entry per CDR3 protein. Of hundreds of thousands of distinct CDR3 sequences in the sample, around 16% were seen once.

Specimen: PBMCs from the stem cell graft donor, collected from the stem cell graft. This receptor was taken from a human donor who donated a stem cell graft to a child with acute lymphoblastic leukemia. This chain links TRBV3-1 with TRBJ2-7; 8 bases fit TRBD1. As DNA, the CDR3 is TGTGCCAGCAGCCAAGATTACAGGGGGGACGAGCAGTACTTC. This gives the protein CASSQDYRGDEQYF.